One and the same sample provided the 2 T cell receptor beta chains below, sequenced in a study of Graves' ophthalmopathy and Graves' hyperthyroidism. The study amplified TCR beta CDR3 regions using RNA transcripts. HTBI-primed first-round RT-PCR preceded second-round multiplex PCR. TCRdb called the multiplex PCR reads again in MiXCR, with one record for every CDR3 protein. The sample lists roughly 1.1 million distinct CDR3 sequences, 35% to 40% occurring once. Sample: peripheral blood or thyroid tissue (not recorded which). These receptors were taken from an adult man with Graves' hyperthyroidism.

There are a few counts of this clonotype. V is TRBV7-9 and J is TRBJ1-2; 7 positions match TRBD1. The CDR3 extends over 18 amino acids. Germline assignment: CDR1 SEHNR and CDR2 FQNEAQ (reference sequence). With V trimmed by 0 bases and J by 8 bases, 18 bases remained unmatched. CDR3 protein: CASSLAIGQAVRFEGYTF. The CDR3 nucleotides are TGTGCCAGCAGCTTAGCGATCGGACAGGCCGTACGTTTTGAAGGCTACACCTTC.

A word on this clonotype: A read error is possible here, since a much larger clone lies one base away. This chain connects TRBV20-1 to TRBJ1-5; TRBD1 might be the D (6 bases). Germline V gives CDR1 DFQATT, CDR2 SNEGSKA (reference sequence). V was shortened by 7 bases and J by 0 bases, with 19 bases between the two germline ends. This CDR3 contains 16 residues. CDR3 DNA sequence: TGCAGTGTTCCCCAGGCCAGGGGTGGTAGCAATCAGCCCCAGCATTTT. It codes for CSVPQARGGSNQPQHF.